One and the same sample provided the 21 T cell receptor beta chains below, sequenced in a study of regulatory T cells in long-lasting Graves disease. Time point indicated: newly diagnosed GD, antithyroid drugs for less than 3 months. Researchers made the TCR library from RNA that was extracted from PBMCs. Both iRepertoire HTBI primers and Arm-PCR of CDR3 regions were used to build the TCR beta libraries. A single record per CDR3 protein comes from TCRdb applying MiXCR to the multiplex PCR reads. The table has around 450,000 distinct CDR3 sequences, 15% to 20% seen once; the top ten hold more than 10%. These data are also associated with another study on T cells in Graves' hyperthyroidism and ophthalmopathy.

This specimen was peripheral blood mononuclear cells (PBMCs), taken at new diagnosis, from a patient treated with antithyroid drugs. Receptors originate from a man between 35 and 55 years old with Graves disease.

In this sample, this clonotype turned up many times. The chain has TRBV2 and TRBJ2-7; TRBD2 agrees at 7 bases. V lost 5 bases, J lost 1 base, and 8 bases stayed unmatched. The CDR3 totals 15 residues. From germline, CDR1 is SNHLY and CDR2 FYNNEI. DNA for the CDR3: TGTGCCAGCAGTAGGAGTCTAGCGGTTTCCTACGAGCAGTACTTC. Translating gives CASSRSLAVSYEQYF.

This clonotype was counted only a few times. The rearrangement uses TRBV2 and TRBJ2-5, with D possibly TRBD1 on 6 matching bases. V lost 6 bases to trimming and J lost 3 bases, with 14 bases between them. Germline V gene data show CDR1 as SNHLY and CDR2 as FYNNEI. The CDR3 runs to 14 residues. The CDR3 spells CASRDRHRKETQYF. As DNA, the CDR3 is TGTGCCAGCAGAGACAGGCACAGAAAAGAGACCCAGTACTTC.

This clonotype was found many times. The rearrangement uses TRBV20-1 and TRBJ2-7; 7 positions agree with TRBD1. The length of the CDR3 is 14 residues. Germline assignment: CDR1 DFQATT and CDR2 SNEGSKA (reference sequence). The ends lost 4 bases at V and 2 bases at J; junction bases unmatched: 8. CDR3 nucleotide sequence: TGCAGTGCTACTACGACAGGGAACCCCTACGAGCAGTACTTC. Translating it yields CSATTTGNPYEQYF.

V is TRBV3-1 and J is TRBJ2-7; D not resolved. V dropped 7 bases and J dropped 6 bases, with 13 bases sitting between them. CDR3 length equals 12 residues. Germline assignment: CDR1 LGHDT and CDR2 YNNKEL (reference sequence). Here the CDR3 DNA reads TGTGCCAGCACCGCGGCCGGCGGCGAGCAGTACTTC. It encodes CASTAAGGEQYF.

The V and J genes are TRBV14 and TRBJ2-7; 15 nucleotides agree with TRBD2. This CDR3 contains 16 residues. J lost 7 bases, V lost 4 bases, and 8 bases had no gene match. Germline-derived CDR1 and CDR2 are SGHDN and FVKESK. DNA of the CDR3: TGTGCCAGCAGCCTACCGGGACTAGCGGGAGGAAATGAGCAGTACTTC. Its protein is CASSLPGLAGGNEQYF.

Ten or more counts support this clonotype. The CDR3 region has the DNA TGCAGTGCTAGGGGACTAGCGGGAGGGGAGACCCAGTACTTC. It encodes CSARGLAGGETQYF. V usage is TRBV20-1 and J usage is TRBJ2-5; 16 bases line up with TRBD2. In germline, CDR1 is DFQATT, CDR2 SNEGSKA (reference sequence). The CDR3 sequence is 14 residues long. V gave up 3 bases and J gave up 5 bases; unmatched junction bases: 0.

This sequence joins TRBV11-3 and TRBJ2-1; TRBD2 might be the D (5 bases). CDR3 length: 13 residues. Between the trimmed V and J ends, which lost 3 bases and 10 bases, there was a span of 13 bases. Germline V CDR1 and CDR2: SGHNT, YENEEA. The CDR3: CASSLRASYEQFF. The CDR3 nucleotides are TGTGCCAGCAGCTTGAGGGCTTCCTACGAGCAGTTCTTC.

This clonotype was observed a few times. The rearrangement links TRBV20-1 to TRBJ2-4; TRBD2 aligns across 7 bases. This CDR3 has 15 amino acids. Per germline, CDR1 DFQATT and CDR2 SNEGSKA (reference sequence). V shed 6 bases and J 1 base; nucleotides not matched to a gene: 9. This CDR3 is CSARLGGTAKNIQYF. For the CDR3, the DNA is TGCAGTGCCCGATTGGGGGGGACGGCCAAAAACATTCAGTACTTC.

This chain joins TRBV4-2 and TRBJ2-2; D possibly corresponds to TRBD2 (7 bases). From germline, CDR1 is LGHNA and CDR2 YNFKEQ. The CDR3 length is 16 residues. V lost 0 bases and J 3 bases, leaving 11 bases between the germline ends. Here the CDR3 reads CASSQDEGGYTGELFF. In nucleotides, the CDR3 is TGTGCCAGCAGCCAAGACGAGGGGGGGTACACCGGGGAGCTGTTTTTT.

This clonotype was counted ten times or more. This chain links TRBV7-3 with TRBJ2-1, with 8 nucleotides matching TRBD2. The V segment lost 4 bases and the J segment 4 bases; nucleotides outside the gene matches: 6. Germline V gene sequence: CDR1 SGHTA, CDR2 FQGTGA. The CDR3 is 15 residues long. The CDR3 DNA sequence: TGTGCCAGCAGCTCCACTAGCGGTATATACAATGAGCAGTTCTTC. It specifies CASSSTSGIYNEQFF. Full variable domain (remainder filled in from reference TRBV7-3 and TRBJ2-1): GAGVSQTPSNKVTEKGKYVELRCDPISGHTALYWYRQSLGQGPEFLIYFQGTGAADDSGLPNDRFFAVRPEGSVSTLKIQRTERGDSAVYLCASSSTSGIYNEQFFGPGTRLTVL.

The V call is TRBV6-2 or TRBV6-3, the J call TRBJ2-5; 8 bases fit TRBD2. CDR3 length equals 16 residues. V shed 6 bases and J 2 bases; nucleotides not matched to a gene: 11. In germline, CDR1 is MNHEY, CDR2 SVGEGT. CDR3 protein: CASRLRGAATQETQYF. DNA for the CDR3: TGTGCCAGCAGACTGCGGGGGGCGGCCACACAAGAGACCCAGTACTTC.

This clonotype was seen a few times. The chain carries TRBV6-1 and TRBJ1-4; TRBD1 aligns across 8 bases. Germline V lookup: CDR1 MNHNS, CDR2 SASEGT. The CDR3 sequence is 15 residues long. Trimming cost V 6 bases and J 5 bases; bases outside gene matches: 8. Here the CDR3 DNA reads TGTGCCAGCAGCATAGCAGGGGGCGGGAATGAAAAACTGTTTTTT. Translated, it gives CASSIAGGGNEKLFF.

The chain recombines TRBV14 with TRBJ1-5; TRBD1 matches at 9 bases. Germline CDR1 is SGHDN and CDR2 is FVKESK. The CDR3 length is 16 residues. Germline trimming cut 4 bases from V and 3 bases from J; bases unmatched to any gene: 7. Written as DNA, the CDR3 is TGTGCCAGCAGCCCGCCGACAGGGGGTCCCAATCAGCCCCAGCATTTT. Translating it yields CASSPPTGGPNQPQHF.

This clonotype was counted at least ten times. V is TRBV7-2 and J is TRBJ2-1, with a weak D call TRBD1 (5 bases). Trimming left V 7 bases short and J 7 bases short, with 20 bases between. Germline values: CDR1 SGHTA, CDR2 FQGNSA. This CDR3 contains 15 residues. This CDR3 is CASTDGPGRNNEQFF. The CDR3 coding sequence is TGTGCCAGCACCGACGGGCCAGGGCGTAATAATGAGCAGTTCTTC.

Here the CDR3 DNA reads TGTGCCAGCAGTGCGGGGTCTTATAGCAATCAGCCCCAGCATTTT. Residues: CASSAGSYSNQPQHF. V is TRBV6-2 or TRBV6-3 and J is TRBJ1-5; D gene unclear. V lost 5 bases to trimming and J lost 0 bases, with 11 bases between them. The germline gives CDR1 MNHEY, CDR2 SVGEGT. The CDR3 sequence is 15 residues long.

This clonotype has only a few counts. The genes are TRBV27 and TRBJ1-5, with 7 bases identical to TRBD1. The germline CDR1 and CDR2 sequences are MNHEY and SMNVEV (reference sequence). The CDR3 consists of 15 residues. Trimming removed 6 bases from V and 0 bases from J; junction bases left unmatched: 5. CDR3 DNA: TGTGCCAGCAGACCGGGACAGAATAGCAATCAGCCCCAGCATTTT. This encodes CASRPGQNSNQPQHF.

This clonotype turned up a few times. The chain joins TRBV19 to TRBJ2-7; D possibly corresponds to TRBD1 (7 bases). The CDR3 has 15 residues. V lost 4 bases to trimming and J lost 2 bases, with 15 bases between them. Per germline, CDR1 LNHDA and CDR2 SQIVND (reference sequence). CDR3 amino acids: CASSKEGAEAYEQYF. The DNA for the CDR3 is TGTGCCAGTAGTAAGGAGGGGGCGGAGGCCTACGAGCAGTACTTC.

This clonotype has a count of ten or more. This sequence joins TRBV28 and TRBJ2-7; TRBD2 matches 8 bases. With V trimmed by 5 bases and J by 4 bases, 10 bases remained unmatched. CDR1 and CDR2 from the germline V gene are MDHEN and SYDVKM. This CDR3 has 15 residues. The CDR3 protein is CASSLPSSGEYEQYF. The CDR3 DNA sequence: TGTGCCAGCAGTCTTCCCAGTAGCGGGGAATACGAGCAGTACTTC.

In its sample, this clonotype was seen many times. V gene TRBV28 combines with J gene TRBJ2-7; TRBD1 agrees at 9 bases. The CDR3 runs 15 residues. CDR1 is MDHEN, CDR2 SYDVKM, per germline. Unmatched junction bases numbered 8, after V lost 2 bases and J lost 6 bases. The DNA of the CDR3 is TGTGCCAGCAGTTTACCGAGGACAGGGGTGGGCGAGCAGTACTTC. This sequence encodes CASSLPRTGVGEQYF.

The V gene is TRBV19, the J gene TRBJ2-1; 10 positions agree with TRBD2. The germline CDR1 and CDR2 sequences are LNHDA and SQIVND (reference sequence). The CDR3 extends over 13 amino acids. Losses at the gene ends were 3 bases for V and 13 bases for J; bases not matched to a gene: 6. The CDR3 reads CASSILLAGAQFF. The CDR3 DNA sequence: TGTGCCAGTAGTATTCTTCTAGCGGGAGCACAGTTCTTC.

V and J are TRBV20-1 and TRBJ2-5, with D unresolved. Looked up from germline, CDR1 is DFQATT and CDR2 is SNEGSKA (reference sequence). Trimming removed 0 bases from V and 7 bases from J, with 18 bases in between. The CDR3 sequence is 15 residues long. CDR3 nucleotide sequence: TGCAGTGCTAGAGATCTCGCCCGGATTTTAGGGACCCAGTACTTC. It codes for CSARDLARILGTQYF.